The clone carrying this T cell receptor beta chain has at least ten counts. As yet, its antigen is unknown. This sample was taken from a study of CD8 T cells in ankylosing spondylitis. Study outcomes and limitations: Clones linked to the disease showed a CD8+ phenotype. They occurred at relatively low frequencies in peripheral blood.

Per the germline V gene, CDR1 is SGHRS and CDR2 is YFSETQ. This CDR3 contains 15 residues. V dropped 0 bases and J dropped 2 bases, with 9 bases sitting between them. TCRdb used MiXCR to reprocess the 5' RACE reads, holding one entry per CDR3 protein. The repertoire holds 50,000 to 70,000 distinct CDR3 sequences, with around 6.4% as singletons. The sequence came from a male donor with ankylosing spondylitis. Sequenced sample: synovial fluid, either unsorted or a sorted T cell fraction (not recorded which). The V and J genes are TRBV5-1 and TRBJ2-1; D remains unclear. In DNA form, the CDR3 reads TGCGCCAGCAGCTTGGCACGGACCGCCTACAATGAGCAGTTCTTC. It encodes CASSLARTAYNEQFF.